These T cell receptor beta chains were read from a single sample in a study of blood T cell repertoires in COVID-19. Clones were sequenced by immunoSEQ multiplex PCR, and TCRdb holds only the in-frame ones, with some missing. Of fewer than 85,000 clones listed, about 90% were seen once; the top ten hold 8.5%. Sequences were obtained from peripheral blood. The receptors derive from a human donor in a cohort sampled during active COVID-19. The CDR3 runs from the conserved cysteine through the conserved F or W. D genes are given only for firm matches.

>NA|13|TRBJ1-2|TRBV5-6
TGTGCCAGCAGCTTGACAGAAATCTATGGCTACACCTTC
CASSLTEIYGYTF
>NA|17|TRBJ2-5|TRBV4-3
TGCGCCAGCAGCCAAGATCGGACACGAGGGGGCCAAGAGACCCAGTACTTC
CASSQDRTRGGQETQYF
>NA|14|TRBJ2-7|TRBV11-3
TGTGCCAGCAGCTTCCTTGGAGGGGCGTCCGAGCAGTACTTC
CASSFLGGASEQYF
>TRBD1|16|TRBJ1-6|TRBV11-2
TGTGCCAGCAGCTCAGTTCGACAGGGGGCTGGTTCACCCCTCCACTTT
CASSSVRQGAGSPLHF
>NA|14|TRBJ1-1|TRBV19
TGTGCCAGTAGGCCACAGGGCTTAGGGACTGAAGCTTTCTTT
CASRPQGLGTEAFF
>NA|13|TRBJ2-5|TRBV5-4
TGTGCCAGCAGCTTCGGACTACAAGAGACCCAGTACTTC
CASSFGLQETQYF
>NA|15|TRBJ2-7|TRBV3-1/TRBV3-2
TGTGCCAGCAGCCAAAACACGGGACAATTCTACGAGCAGTACTTC
CASSQNTGQFYEQYF
>TRBD1|14|TRBJ1-2|TRBV6-2/TRBV6-3
TGTGCCAGCAGTTACGACAGGGAGAGCTATGGCTACACCTTC
CASSYDRESYGYTF
>TRBD1|14|TRBJ1-4|TRBV4-1
TGCGCCAGCAGCCCCAGGGGGAATAATGAAAAACTGTTTTTT
CASSPRGNNEKLFF
>TRBD1|16|TRBJ1-4|TRBV3-1/TRBV3-2
TGTGCCAGCAGCCAGAACACAGGGGGCCCTAATGAAAAACTGTTTTTT
CASSQNTGGPNEKLFF
>NA|12|TRBJ1-5|TRBV5-6
TGTGCCAGCAGCTTATCATCCCAGCCCCAGCATTTT
CASSLSSQPQHF
>NA|13|TRBJ1-1|TRBV9
TGTGCCAGCAGCGCCGGGGGTTTCGCTGAAGCTTTCTTT
CASSAGGFAEAFF
>NA|14|TRBJ1-5|TRBV27
TGTGCCAGCAGTTGGCAGGGATACAATCAGCCCCAGCATTTT
CASSWQGYNQPQHF
>NA|13|TRBJ1-1|TRBV2
TGTGCCAGCAGTGACAGGGTGAACACTGAAGCTTTCTTT
CASSDRVNTEAFF
>TRBD1|14|TRBJ1-2|TRBV30
TGTGCCTGGAGTGTGATGGACAGGGGCTATGGCTACACCTTC
CAWSVMDRGYGYTF
>TRBD2|17|TRBJ2-6|TRBV4-3
TGCGCCAGCAGCCAAGAGACACTAGCGGGGGGGGCCAACGTCCTGACTTTC
CASSQETLAGGANVLTF
>NA|14|TRBJ2-1|TRBV9
TGTGCCAGCAGCGTAGGCGGGACAGCTAATGAGCAGTTCTTC
CASSVGGTANEQFF
>NA|11|TRBJ2-7|TRBV3-1/TRBV3-2
TGTGCCAGCAGCCAACGGGGGGAGCAGTACTTC
CASSQRGEQYF
>NA|14|TRBJ1-6|TRBV9
TGTGCCAGCAGCGAGCGGATTGATAATTCACCCCTCCACTTT
CASSERIDNSPLHF